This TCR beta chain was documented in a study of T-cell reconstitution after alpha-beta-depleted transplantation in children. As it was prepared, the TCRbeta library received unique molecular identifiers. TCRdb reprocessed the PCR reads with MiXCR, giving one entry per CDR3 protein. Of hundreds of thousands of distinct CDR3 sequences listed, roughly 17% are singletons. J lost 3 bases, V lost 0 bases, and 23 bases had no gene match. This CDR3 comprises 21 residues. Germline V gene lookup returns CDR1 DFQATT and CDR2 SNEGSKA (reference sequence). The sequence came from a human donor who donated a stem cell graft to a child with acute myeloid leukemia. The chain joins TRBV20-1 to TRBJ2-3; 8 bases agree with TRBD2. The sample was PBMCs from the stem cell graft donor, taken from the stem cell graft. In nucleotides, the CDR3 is TGCAGTGCTAGAGATAATCGGAAGCGGGGGCCCAGACGTACAAGTACAGATACGCAGTATTTT. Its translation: CSARDNRKRGPRRTSTDTQYF.